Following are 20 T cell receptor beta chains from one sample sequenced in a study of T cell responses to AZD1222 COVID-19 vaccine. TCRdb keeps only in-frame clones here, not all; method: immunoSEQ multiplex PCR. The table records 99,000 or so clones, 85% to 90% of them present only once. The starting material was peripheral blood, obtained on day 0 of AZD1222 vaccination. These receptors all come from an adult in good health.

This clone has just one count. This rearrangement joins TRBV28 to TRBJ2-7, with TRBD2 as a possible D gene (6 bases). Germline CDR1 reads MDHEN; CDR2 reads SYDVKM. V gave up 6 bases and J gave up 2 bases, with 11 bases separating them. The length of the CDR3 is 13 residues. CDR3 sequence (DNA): TGTGCCAGCAGGACGGGAGAACCCTACGAGCAGTACTTC. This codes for CASRTGEPYEQYF.

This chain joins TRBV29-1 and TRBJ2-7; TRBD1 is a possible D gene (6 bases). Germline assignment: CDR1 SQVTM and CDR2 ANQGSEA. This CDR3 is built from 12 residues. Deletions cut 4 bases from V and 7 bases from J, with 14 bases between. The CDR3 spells CSVAGDVREQYF. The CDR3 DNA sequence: TGCAGCGTTGCAGGGGATGTTAGAGAGCAGTACTTC.

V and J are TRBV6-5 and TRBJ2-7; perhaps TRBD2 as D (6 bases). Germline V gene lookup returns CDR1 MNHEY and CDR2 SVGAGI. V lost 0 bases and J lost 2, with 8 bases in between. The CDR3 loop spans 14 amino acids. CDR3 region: CASSYSGTAYEQYF. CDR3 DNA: TGTGCCAGCAGTTACTCGGGGACTGCCTACGAGCAGTACTTC.

The CDR3 sequence is CASSFRGTNEKLFF. For the CDR3, the DNA is TGTGCCAGCAGCTTTAGGGGGACTAATGAAAAACTGTTTTTT. The gene calls are TRBV7-9 and TRBJ1-4, with TRBD1 as a possible D gene (6 bases). V was shortened by 3 bases and J by 2 bases, with 7 bases between the two germline ends. The CDR3 is 14 amino acids. Per germline, CDR1 SEHNR and CDR2 FQNEAQ (reference sequence).

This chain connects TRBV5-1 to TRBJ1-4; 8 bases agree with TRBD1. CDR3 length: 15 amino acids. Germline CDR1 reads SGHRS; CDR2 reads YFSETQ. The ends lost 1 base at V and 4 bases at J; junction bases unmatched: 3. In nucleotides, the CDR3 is TGCGCCAGCAGCTTGCAGGACAGGGTTAATGAAAAACTGTTTTTT. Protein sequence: CASSLQDRVNEKLFF.

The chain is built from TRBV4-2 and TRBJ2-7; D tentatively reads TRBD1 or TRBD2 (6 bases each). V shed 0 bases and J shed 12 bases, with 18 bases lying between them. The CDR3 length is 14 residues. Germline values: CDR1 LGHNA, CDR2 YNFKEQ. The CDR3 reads CASSQDGRGDTWYF. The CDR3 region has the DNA TGTGCCAGCAGCCAAGACGGTAGGGGGGACACGTGGTACTTC.

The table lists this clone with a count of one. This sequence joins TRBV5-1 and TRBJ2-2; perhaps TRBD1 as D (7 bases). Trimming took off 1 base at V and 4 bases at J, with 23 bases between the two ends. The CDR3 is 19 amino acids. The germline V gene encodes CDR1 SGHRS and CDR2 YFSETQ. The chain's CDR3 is CASSLYGTDMPRGTGELFF. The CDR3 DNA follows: TGCGCCAGCAGCTTGTACGGGACAGACATGCCGCGGGGCACCGGGGAGCTGTTTTTT.

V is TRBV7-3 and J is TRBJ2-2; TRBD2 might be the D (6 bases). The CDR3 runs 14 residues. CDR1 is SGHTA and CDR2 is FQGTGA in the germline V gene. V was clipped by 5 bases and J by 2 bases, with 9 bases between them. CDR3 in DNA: TGTGCCAGCAGCCCGGGACTTAACACCGGGGAGCTGTTTTTT. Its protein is CASSPGLNTGELFF.

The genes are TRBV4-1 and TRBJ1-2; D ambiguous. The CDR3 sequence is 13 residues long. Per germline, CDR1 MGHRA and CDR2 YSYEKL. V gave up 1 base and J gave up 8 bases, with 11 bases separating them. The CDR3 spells CASSQAPGEGYTF. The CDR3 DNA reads TGCGCCAGCAGCCAAGCCCCCGGGGAAGGCTACACCTTC.

In DNA form, the CDR3 reads TGTGCCAGCAGGGCAGACTTTAGCAATCAGCCCCAGCATTTT. Its translation is CASRADFSNQPQHF. The V and J genes are TRBV2 and TRBJ1-5; D gene ambiguous. Trimming removed 6 bases from V and 0 bases from J, with 9 bases in between. Germline V lookup: CDR1 SNHLY, CDR2 FYNNEI. This CDR3 is 14 amino acids long.

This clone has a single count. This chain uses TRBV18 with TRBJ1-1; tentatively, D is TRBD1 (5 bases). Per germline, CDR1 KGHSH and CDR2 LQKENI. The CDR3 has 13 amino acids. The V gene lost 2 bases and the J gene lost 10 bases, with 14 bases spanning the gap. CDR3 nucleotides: TGTGCCAGCTCACCAGGCAGGGAGGCCTCAGCTTTCTTT. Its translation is CASSPGREASAFF.

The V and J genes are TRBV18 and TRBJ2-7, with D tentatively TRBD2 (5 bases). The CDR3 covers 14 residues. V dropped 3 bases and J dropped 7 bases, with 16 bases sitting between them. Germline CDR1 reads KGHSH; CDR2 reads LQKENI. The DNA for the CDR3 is TGTGCCAGCTCACCCCCCGGGAAGTGGAGGGAGCAGTACTTC. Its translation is CASSPPGKWREQYF.

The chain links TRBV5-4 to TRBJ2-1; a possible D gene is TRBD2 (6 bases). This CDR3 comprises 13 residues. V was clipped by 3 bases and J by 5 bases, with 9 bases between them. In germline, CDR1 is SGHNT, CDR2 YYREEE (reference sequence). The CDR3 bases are TGTGCCAGCAGCTCCCCGGGAGACAATGAGCAGTTCTTC. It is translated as CASSSPGDNEQFF.

CDR3 DNA sequence: TGCAGTGCCCAAGACAACTATGGCTACACCTTC. This codes for CSAQDNYGYTF. V is TRBV20-1 and J is TRBJ1-2; D is unclear. The CDR3 has 11 residues. Per germline, CDR1 DFQATT and CDR2 SNEGSKA (reference sequence). The V end lost 6 bases, the J end lost 2 bases, and 7 bases lay between the germline ends.

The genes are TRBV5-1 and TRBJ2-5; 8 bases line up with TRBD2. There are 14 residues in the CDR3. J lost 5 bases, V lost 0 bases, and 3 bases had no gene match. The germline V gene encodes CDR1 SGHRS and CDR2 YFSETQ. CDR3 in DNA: TGCGCCAGCAGCTTGGGAGCGGGAGTTGAGACCCAGTACTTC. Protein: CASSLGAGVETQYF.

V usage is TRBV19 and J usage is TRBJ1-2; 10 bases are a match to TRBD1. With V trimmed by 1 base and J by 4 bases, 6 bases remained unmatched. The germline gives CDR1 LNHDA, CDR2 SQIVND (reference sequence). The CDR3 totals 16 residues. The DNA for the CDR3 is TGTGCCAGTAGTATAGGGGGGACAGGGGATGTCTATGGCTACACCTTC. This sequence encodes CASSIGGTGDVYGYTF.

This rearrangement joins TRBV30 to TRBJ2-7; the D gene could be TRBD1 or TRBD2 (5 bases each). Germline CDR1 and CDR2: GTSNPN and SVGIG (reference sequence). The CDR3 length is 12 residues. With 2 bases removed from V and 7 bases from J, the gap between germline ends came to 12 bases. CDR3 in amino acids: CAWSLWGSEQYF. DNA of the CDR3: TGTGCCTGGAGTCTCTGGGGGTCGGAGCAGTACTTC.

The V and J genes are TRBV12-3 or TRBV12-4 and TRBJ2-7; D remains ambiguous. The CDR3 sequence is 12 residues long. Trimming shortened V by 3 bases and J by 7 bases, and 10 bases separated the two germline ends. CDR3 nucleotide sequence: TGTGCCAGCAGTTTCTCCCAGCTGGAGCAGTACTTC. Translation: CASSFSQLEQYF.

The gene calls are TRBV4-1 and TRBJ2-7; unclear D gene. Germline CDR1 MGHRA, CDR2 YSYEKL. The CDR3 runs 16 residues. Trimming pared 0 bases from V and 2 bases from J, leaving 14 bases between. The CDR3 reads CASSQDFDASPYEQYF. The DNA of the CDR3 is TGCGCCAGCAGCCAAGACTTTGACGCGTCCCCCTACGAGCAGTACTTC.

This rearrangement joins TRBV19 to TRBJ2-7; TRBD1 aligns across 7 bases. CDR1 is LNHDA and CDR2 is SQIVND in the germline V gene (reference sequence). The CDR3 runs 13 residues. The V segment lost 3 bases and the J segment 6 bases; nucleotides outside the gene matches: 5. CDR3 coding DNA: TGTGCCAGTAGTATCAGCAGGGGGTCCGAGCAGTACTTC. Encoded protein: CASSISRGSEQYF.